This entry describes one T cell receptor beta chain. As the sequencing template, cDNA was produced by extracting RNA and reverse transcribing it. Assay used: immunoSEQ multiplex PCR; TCRdb lists only in-frame clones, some missing. This sample has around 36,000 clones; around 57% occur once, and the top ten carry more than 1.5%. This entry is derived from a study of CD8+ T cells in alopecia areata. Unmatched junction bases numbered 6, after V lost 2 bases and J lost 4 bases. This CDR3 region has 16 residues. From germline, CDR1 is SGHRS and CDR2 YFSETQ. Researchers sorted CD4+ cells into CD25+CD127- cells for several patients.

This receptor was identified in a human donor with alopecia areata. The sequencing sample was made of CD4+ Tregs sorted from blood. The rearrangement uses TRBV5-1 and TRBJ2-2; the match to TRBD1 covers 9 bases. Here the CDR3 reads CASSFGTGYSTGELFF. CDR3 in DNA: TGCGCCAGCAGCTTTGGGACAGGGTACTCCACCGGGGAGCTGTTTTTT.